This T cell receptor (beta chain) was sequenced in a study of molecular identifiers for immune sequencing clone quantification. Bulk TCR libraries were made with methods that had been previously described and with listed TCR primers. TCRdb re-called the PCR reads through MiXCR, storing one row per CDR3 protein. Of 60,000 to 80,000 distinct CDR3 sequences listed, 15% to 20% are singletons. The CDR3 covers 16 residues. Germline CDR1 is SGHAT and CDR2 is FQNNGV. The V gene lost 5 bases and the J gene lost 7 bases, with 20 bases spanning the gap. The specimen was naive CD8+ T cells from blood, with Jurkat cell RNA spiked in. Regarding subset: FACS-sorted CD8+CD4-CCR7+CD45RA+ naive T cells. The rearrangement joins TRBV11-2 to TRBJ1-4; maybe TRBD1 (6 bases). This clonotype was obtained from a human donor in good health. Some libraries in this study had Jurkat cell RNA spiked in. The CDR3 region has the DNA TGTGCCAGCAGCCCCGTAGGGGGGGATCCTAGTGAAAAACTGTTTTTT. Translated, it gives CASSPVGGDPSEKLFF.